This T cell receptor (beta chain) comes out of a study of blood T cell repertoires in COVID-19 (TCRdb year 2020). Looking at the study overall: The collaborator samples originated in the United States, Italy and Spain and spanned the acute and convalescent phases of COVID-19. The repertoires were released in a freely available public database meant as a resource for research on the immune response to SARS-CoV-2. Nearly every sample came with metadata listing a de-identified subject ID, COVID-19 status, age in years and sex. The samples were drawn from the first 160 participants of the ongoing ImmuneRACE study and from 950 to 1,500 subjects provided by 6 global collaborators. HLA class I and class II types, where available, came from metadata supplied by the sample provider rather than from assay-based typing. The prospective study material was composed of cDNA or gDNA derived from T cells, B-cell-depleted T cells, or PBMCs. Deeply sampled blood TCRbeta repertoires from subjects exposed to, actively infected with, or recovered from COVID-19 were included in the dataset.

With regard to this clone: Its recognized antigen is unknown. The input lacks base qualities; no much larger clone sits a single base away.

Another Seattle source contributed samples from volunteer blood donors who had recovered from COVID-19. Whole blood was collected in K2EDTA tubes by collaborating institutions according to the institutions' own protocols. For TCRbeta analysis, collaborators shipped samples in one of three forms: frozen whole blood, isolated PBMCs, or DNA extracted from either of those sample types. TCRbeta CDR3 regions were amplified from genomic DNA by means of the immunoSEQ Assay, a bias-controlled multiplex PCR. Per the source publication's procedure: Nucleated cell counts per sample were estimated from amplification of reference gene primers within the assay. To quantify the absolute abundance of each unique TCRbeta CDR3 rearrangement, sequence reads were collapsed and filtered. For each sample, productive Simpson clonality was calculated as the square root of Simpson's diversity index across productive rearrangements. In its TCRdb copy, this immuneACCESS table keeps in-frame sequences only and misses some clones. Where compared with another copy, unresolved V genes explain less than half of these, and the others have no known cause. The DNA gave D and trimming, while V, J and clone size come from that table. The sample table contains approximately 170,000 clones; only one count was recorded for about 85% of them. In total, the top ten clones hold around 13% of the sample.

The CDR3 covers 19 residues, taking in both the cysteine and the phenylalanine. The DNA shown is the 57-base CDR3, in frame from base 1. Germline trimming: 4 bases from V, 4 bases from J; junction bases outside gene matches: 21. The germline V gene sets CDR1 to KGHSH and CDR2 to LQKENI. Overall results and qualifications from the work: How much clinical and demographic metadata was included differed by source and by participant, and the metadata was provided uncurated.

The sequencing input was peripheral blood. This clonotype was sampled from a man between 65 and 80 years old who had recovered from COVID-19. The chain uses TRBV18 and TRBJ2-5, and 7 junction bases match TRBD2. This receptor carries the CDR3 CASSHNPGASGSLGETQYF. Here is the DNA: TGTGCCAGCTCACACAACCCCGGGGCTAGCGGAAGCCTCGGAGAGACCCAGTACTTC.